The T cell receptor (beta chain) under discussion was sequenced for a study of cytomegalovirus exposure and HLA in healthy donors. Sequencing was performed with immunoSEQ multiplex PCR; in TCRdb, only in-frame clones are kept and a portion is missing. The table records 200,000 to 250,000 clones, over 80% of them present only once. The germline V gene has CDR1 MNHNY and CDR2 SVGAGI (reference sequence). CDR3 length: 14 residues. J was trimmed by 1 base and V by 6 bases; bases with no gene match: 5. Whole-study results and caveats: Researchers counted 150 to 200 TCR beta chains as cytomegalovirus-associated.

On this clone itself: Its antigen is still unknown.

The V and J genes are TRBV6-6 and TRBJ1-1; 7 bases line up with TRBD1. The receptor was isolated from a woman younger than 45 in good health and CMV-seropositive. Sequences were obtained from PBMCs. Here the CDR3 DNA reads TGTGCCAGCAGACGTGGACAGGAGAACACTGAAGCTTTCTTT. As protein: CASRRGQENTEAFF.